This TCR beta chain was identified during a study of blood T cell repertoires in COVID-19. It was during active infection that Seattle patients were enrolled and then longitudinally followed. Sequencing was performed with immunoSEQ multiplex PCR; in TCRdb, only in-frame clones are kept and a portion is missing. The profile shows approximately 150,000 clones, around four fifths of them singletons. The CDR3 totals 13 residues. From germline, CDR1 is SQVTM and CDR2 ANQGSEA. The V segment lost 7 bases and the J segment 4 bases; nucleotides outside the gene matches: 8. Input material: peripheral blood. This TCR derives from an elderly woman with COVID-19, enrolled during active disease. The chain is built from TRBV29-1 and TRBJ1-2; 8 bases line up with TRBD1. The CDR3 sequence is CSAGTGFRYGYTF. The CDR3 region has the DNA TGCAGCGCCGGGACAGGCTTCCGCTATGGCTACACCTTC.